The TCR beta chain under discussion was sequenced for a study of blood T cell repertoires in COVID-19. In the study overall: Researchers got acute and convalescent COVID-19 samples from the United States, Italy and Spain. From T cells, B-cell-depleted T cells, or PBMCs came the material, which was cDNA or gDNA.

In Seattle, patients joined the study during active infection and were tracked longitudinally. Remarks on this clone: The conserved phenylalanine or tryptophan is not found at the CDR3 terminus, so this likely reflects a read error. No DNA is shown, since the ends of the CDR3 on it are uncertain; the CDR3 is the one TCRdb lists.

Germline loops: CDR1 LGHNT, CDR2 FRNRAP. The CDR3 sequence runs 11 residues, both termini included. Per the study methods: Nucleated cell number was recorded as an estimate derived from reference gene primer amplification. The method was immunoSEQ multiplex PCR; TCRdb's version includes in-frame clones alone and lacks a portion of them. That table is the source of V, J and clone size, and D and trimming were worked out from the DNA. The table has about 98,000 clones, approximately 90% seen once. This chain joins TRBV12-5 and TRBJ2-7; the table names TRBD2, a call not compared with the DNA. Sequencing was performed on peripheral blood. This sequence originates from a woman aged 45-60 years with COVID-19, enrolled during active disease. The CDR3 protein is CASGLVLGAVP.